This TCR beta chain was profiled in a study of low-dose radiotherapy and immunotherapy resistance in tumors. Noted time point: after trial treatment. Treatment in this sample: LDRT plus nivolumab, ipilimumab, low-dose cyclophosphamide and aspirin (RACIN trial). The CDR3 runs to 14 residues. CDR1 SGHAT and CDR2 FQDESV come from the germline V gene (reference sequence). Trimming took 9 bases from V and 2 from J, leaving 16 bases between them. Priming of first-strand cDNA relied on TRAV- and TRBV-specific primers (covering alpha and beta chains). TCR amplification ran roughly 21 PCR cycles using constant-region and V-primer adapter primers. TCRdb reanalysed the reads using MiXCR and keeps one entry per CDR3 protein. The sample yields approximately 80,000 distinct CDR3 sequences, 17% seen once.

This sequence originates from a male donor with prostate cancer. Sequenced material: PBMCs, taken after low-dose radiotherapy plus immunotherapy. V is TRBV11-1 and J is TRBJ1-2, with a possible D match to TRBD1 (6 bases). CDR3 loop: CASSVTGQNYGYTF. CDR3 DNA: TGTGCCAGTAGCGTCACCGGACAGAACTATGGCTACACCTTC.